What follows are 23 T cell receptor beta chains derived from one specimen sequenced in a study of T-cell reconstitution after alpha-beta-depleted transplantation in children. Unique molecular identifiers were incorporated when the TCRbeta library was constructed. TCRdb reanalysed the PCR reads using MiXCR and keeps one entry per CDR3 protein. The sample lists 700,000 or so distinct CDR3 sequences; around 14% were seen once. Source: PBMCs, taken before TCRalphabeta/CD19-depleted stem cell transplant. The receptors derive from a girl aged 2-10 years with congenital amegakaryocytic thrombocytopenia, due to receive a stem cell transplant.

This clonotype was detected a few times. The rearrangement joins TRBV29-1 to TRBJ2-2; the D gene is possibly TRBD1 (5 bases). V was clipped by 6 bases and J by 0 bases, with 8 bases between them. This CDR3 region has 13 residues. CDR1 SQVTM and CDR2 ANQGSEA come from the germline V gene. CDR3 DNA: TGCAGCGTCCTAGGGGCGAACACCGGGGAGCTGTTTTTT. Its translation: CSVLGANTGELFF.

This clonotype was counted many times. The chain employs TRBV6-1 and TRBJ1-1; D call uncertain. This CDR3 region has 14 residues. V lost 6 bases and J 2 bases, leaving 13 bases between the germline ends. Germline V lookup: CDR1 MNHNS, CDR2 SASEGT. CDR3 DNA: TGTGCCAGCAGGAAGTTGGGTTCTAACACTGAAGCTTTCTTT. This encodes CASRKLGSNTEAFF.

In its sample, this clonotype was seen many times. CDR3 in DNA: TGCAGTGCCGCGACGAGAGGGTTAGCCGGGGAGCTGTTTTTT. Translated, it gives CSAATRGLAGELFF. The V gene is TRBV20-1, the J gene TRBJ2-2; TRBD2 might be the D (5 bases). The V and J ends lost 6 bases and 6 bases respectively, with 17 bases between them. Germline CDR1 and CDR2: DFQATT and SNEGSKA (reference sequence). The length of the CDR3 is 14 residues.

This clonotype was found many times. The gene calls are TRBV29-1 and TRBJ1-3; D is undetermined. The germline gives CDR1 SQVTM, CDR2 ANQGSEA. This CDR3 comprises 12 residues. Trimming pared 2 bases from V and 3 bases from J, leaving 5 bases between. In DNA form, the CDR3 reads TGCAGCGTTGAAAGGCATGGAAACACCATATATTTT. Protein sequence: CSVERHGNTIYF.

The chain joins TRBV5-1 to TRBJ2-1; 7 bases match TRBD1. In germline, CDR1 is SGHRS, CDR2 YFSETQ. CDR3 length: 16 residues. V dropped 7 bases and J dropped 4; count of bases not matched to a gene: 14. CDR3 nucleotide sequence: TGCGCCAGCCTCTTATCCCCGGGACAGAATTACAATGAGCAGTTCTTC. It translates to CASLLSPGQNYNEQFF.

This clonotype was seen ten or more times. The gene calls are TRBV28 and TRBJ2-1, with D possibly TRBD2 on 5 matching bases. Germline assignment: CDR1 MDHEN and CDR2 SYDVKM. CDR3 length: 14 residues. Trimming pared 7 bases from V and 4 bases from J, leaving 14 bases between. CDR3 region: CASNVGAMYNEQFF. The CDR3, as DNA: TGTGCCAGCAATGTGGGAGCCATGTACAATGAGCAGTTCTTC.

This clonotype was observed at least ten times. The rearrangement uses TRBV29-1 and TRBJ1-6; D may be TRBD1 (6 bases). V dropped 4 bases and J dropped 9 bases, with 16 bases sitting between them. Germline V gene data show CDR1 as SQVTM and CDR2 as ANQGSEA. The CDR3 has 14 amino acids. CDR3 loop: CSVVTGPWGSPLHF. The CDR3 region has the DNA TGCAGCGTTGTAACAGGGCCGTGGGGTTCACCCCTCCACTTT.

This clonotype came up many times. This rearrangement joins TRBV10-3 to TRBJ2-5; the match to TRBD2 covers 10 bases. J lost 4 bases, V lost 0 bases, and 5 bases had no gene match. The CDR3 contains 16 residues. Per the germline V gene, CDR1 is ENHRY and CDR2 is SYGVKD. The CDR3 bases are TGTGCCATCAGTGAGTCAGTAGCGGGAGGTCGAGAGACCCAGTACTTC. Amino acid sequence: CAISESVAGGRETQYF.

This clonotype was recorded at least ten times. This rearrangement joins TRBV5-1 to TRBJ2-2; no reliable D call. This CDR3 comprises 14 residues. Germline-derived CDR1 and CDR2 are SGHRS and YFSETQ. V lost 0 bases and J lost 6, with 9 bases in between. Here the CDR3 reads CASSLALGAGELFF. CDR3 in DNA: TGCGCCAGCAGCTTGGCCCTAGGAGCCGGGGAGCTGTTTTTT.

In this sample, this clonotype turned up once. The rearrangement links TRBV20-1 to TRBJ1-2; TRBD1 is a possible D gene (5 bases). The germline V gene has CDR1 DFQATT and CDR2 SNEGSKA (reference sequence). The length of the CDR3 is 14 residues. V was trimmed by 5 bases and J by 12 bases, leaving 25 bases between them. CDR3 in amino acids: CSARTPPGDGGDTF. CDR3 nucleotide sequence: TGCAGTGCTCGGACACCCCCAGGCGACGGCGGCGACACCTTC.

The chain is built from TRBV29-1 and TRBJ1-4; D call uncertain. Germline CDR1 is SQVTM and CDR2 is ANQGSEA. The CDR3 consists of 14 residues. Trimming removed 2 bases at V and 0 bases at J, with 7 bases between. This CDR3 is CSVESGTTNEKLFF. The CDR3 nucleotides read TGCAGCGTTGAATCGGGAACAACTAATGAAAAACTGTTTTTT. Variable domain in full (rest from reference TRBV29-1 and TRBJ1-4): SAVISQKPSRDICQRGTSLTIQCQVDSQVTMMFWYRQQPGQSLTLIATANQGSEATYESGFVIDKFPISRPNLTFSTLTVSNMSPEDSSIYLCSVESGTTNEKLFFGSGTQLSVL.

This clonotype was seen repeatedly, ten times or more. The chain has TRBV29-1 and TRBJ2-1; TRBD2 aligns across 11 bases. The V gene end was trimmed by 1 base and the J gene end by 6 bases; junction bases not matched to a gene: 17. CDR1 SQVTM and CDR2 ANQGSEA come from the germline V gene. The CDR3 runs 19 residues. CDR3 in DNA: TGCAGCGTTGAAGGGTGGACAGGGGTCACTAGCGGGAGCCCCAATGAGCAGTTCTTC. It yields the protein CSVEGWTGVTSGSPNEQFF.

This clonotype was counted at least ten times. This chain connects TRBV29-1 to TRBJ2-2; no clear D gene. Germline loops: CDR1 SQVTM, CDR2 ANQGSEA. V gave up 4 bases and J gave up 0 bases, with 6 bases separating them. The CDR3 has 13 amino acids. CDR3 residues: CSVVGSNTGELFF. In DNA form, the CDR3 reads TGCAGCGTTGTTGGCTCGAACACCGGGGAGCTGTTTTTT.

This clonotype showed up many times. The V gene is TRBV5-1, the J gene TRBJ1-1, with D maybe TRBD1 (6 bases). V dropped 2 bases and J dropped 5 bases, with 13 bases sitting between them. The CDR3 covers 14 residues. Germline CDR1 is SGHRS and CDR2 is YFSETQ. CDR3 protein: CASSFDRRATEAFF. The CDR3 DNA sequence: TGCGCCAGCAGCTTCGACAGGAGGGCGACTGAAGCTTTCTTT.

The sample holds a few counts of this clonotype. Compared with germline, one end of the junction differs, possibly owing to a read error. The chain joins TRBV7-9 to TRBJ1-2, with 8 bases lining up with TRBD1. This CDR3 has 13 residues. Germline CDR1 and CDR2: SEHNR and FQNEAQ (reference sequence). The CDR3 nucleotides are TGTGCCAGCAGCAAGGGACAGGTTTTGCTGGGCCCCTTC. Protein sequence: CASSKGQVLLGPF.

The table lists this clonotype with many counts. The chain joins TRBV12-3 or TRBV12-4 to TRBJ2-7; 12 bases match TRBD2. The ends lost 6 bases at V and 7 bases at J; junction bases unmatched: 10. The CDR3 runs 15 residues. CDR3 nucleotides: TGTGCCAGCAGCTTACCGGGACTAGCGGGCCCGGAGCAGTACTTC. Translated: CASSLPGLAGPEQYF.

In regard to this clonotype: A much larger clone sits a single nucleotide away, making a read error possible. The chain combines TRBV12-3 or TRBV12-4 with TRBJ2-3; 9 positions agree with TRBD2. The CDR3 contains 19 residues. The CDR3 region is CTSSFPFSGRGVRADTQYF. The CDR3 nucleotides are TGTACCAGCAGTTTCCCTTTTAGCGGGAGAGGGGTTCGGGCAGATACGCAGTATTTT.

V usage is TRBV28 and J usage is TRBJ1-6, with TRBD1 as a possible D gene (5 bases). The CDR3 has 13 amino acids. CDR1 and CDR2 (germline): MDHEN, SYDVKM. V shed 7 bases and J shed 9 bases, with 13 bases lying between them. Written as DNA, the CDR3 is TGTGCCAGCACGGCCTGGGGGGGTTCACCCCTCCACTTT. Protein sequence: CASTAWGGSPLHF.

Only a few counts were recorded for this clonotype. The rearrangement links TRBV6-6 to TRBJ2-7, with 8 bases matching TRBD1. V gave up 4 bases and J gave up 5 bases; unmatched junction bases: 4. The CDR3 runs 13 residues. Germline-derived CDR1 and CDR2 are MNHNY and SVGAGI (reference sequence). In DNA form, the CDR3 reads TGTGCCAGCAGTTTCAAGACAGGGGACGAGCAGTACTTC. This sequence encodes CASSFKTGDEQYF.

This chain connects TRBV12-3 or TRBV12-4 to TRBJ2-1; either TRBD1 or TRBD2 may fit D (5 bases each). Trimming cost V 8 bases and J 8 bases, with 19 bases left between them. The CDR3 length is 14 residues. This CDR3 is CASRGQGRIYEQFF. In nucleotides, the CDR3 is TGTGCCAGCCGAGGGCAGGGTCGGATCTATGAGCAGTTCTTC.

The chain recombines TRBV7-2 with TRBJ2-2; 8 bases map to TRBD2. The trim removed 5 bases at V and 7 bases at J, leaving 6 bases unmatched. Germline loops: CDR1 SGHTA, CDR2 FQGNSA. The CDR3 loop spans 14 amino acids. The CDR3 nucleotides are TGTGCCAGCAGCCCTGGACTAGCTGGCGGGGAGCTGTTTTTT. It translates to CASSPGLAGGELFF.

The chain couples TRBV20-1 to TRBJ2-4, with D tentatively TRBD1 (5 bases). Germline V gene sequence: CDR1 DFQATT, CDR2 SNEGSKA (reference sequence). The CDR3 spans 12 residues. Trimming took off 5 bases at V and 7 bases at J, with 12 bases between the two ends. The CDR3, as DNA: TGCAGTGCTCAAGGACATGATAACATTCAGTACTTC. It translates to CSAQGHDNIQYF.

The table lists this clonotype with many counts. V and J are TRBV2 and TRBJ2-5; 10 bases are shared with TRBD1. The ends lost 6 bases at V and 4 bases at J; junction bases unmatched: 8. The CDR3 has 15 amino acids. Per germline, CDR1 SNHLY and CDR2 FYNNEI. Written as DNA, the CDR3 is TGTGCCAGCAGGGTCCGACAGGGGGCACGAGAGACCCAGTACTTC. Translation gives CASRVRQGARETQYF.